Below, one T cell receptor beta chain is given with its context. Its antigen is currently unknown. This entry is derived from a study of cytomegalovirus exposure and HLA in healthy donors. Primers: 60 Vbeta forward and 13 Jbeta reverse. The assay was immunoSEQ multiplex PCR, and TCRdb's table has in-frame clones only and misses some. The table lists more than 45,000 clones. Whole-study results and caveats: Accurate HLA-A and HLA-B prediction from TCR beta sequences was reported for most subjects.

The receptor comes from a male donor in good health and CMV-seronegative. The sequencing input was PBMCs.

The CDR3 nucleotides read TGTGCCTGGAGTGTACGAAGCTCTAACTCACCCCTCCACTTT. Protein product: CAWSVRSSNSPLHF. The chain carries TRBV30 and TRBJ1-6; D is unclear. Germline V lookup: CDR1 GTSNPN, CDR2 SVGIG (reference sequence). The ends were cut back, 0 bases at V and 10 bases at J, with 13 bases in the middle. This CDR3 contains 14 residues.